This TCR beta chain was found in a study of T cell changes during pregnancy in multiple sclerosis. Germline CDR1 reads SGHTA; CDR2 reads FQGNSA. V trimming: 5 bases; J trimming: 3 bases; junction bases outside the gene matches: 2. CDR3 length equals 14 residues. Sequencing was performed with immunoSEQ multiplex PCR; in TCRdb, only in-frame clones are kept and a portion is missing. The profile shows tens of thousands of clones, roughly 92% of them singletons. This sequence was found in a female donor in good health, enrolled as a control in a pregnancy study. This rearrangement joins TRBV7-2 to TRBJ2-3, with 10 bases that match TRBD1. Sample: CD4+ T cells from peripheral blood mononuclear cells, taken in the second trimester of pregnancy. This CDR3 is CASSRDRGTDTQYF. The CDR3 nucleotides read TGTGCCAGCAGCCGGGACAGGGGAACAGATACGCAGTATTTT.